The following is a T cell receptor (beta chain) sequence with its context. The antigen remains unidentified. This entry is derived from a study of cytomegalovirus exposure and HLA in healthy donors. As for the study in general: In a previous analysis, around 110 million unique TCR beta sequences were found from about 179 million T cells. In an early release, HLA-typed donors contributed some 80 million unique TCR sequences. Study-wide points: When analyzed later, the rates of TCR association showed variation by HLA locus, with DRB1 the most and HLA-C the fewest.

The primer mix had 60 Vbeta and 13 Jbeta primers. This table comes from immunoSEQ multiplex PCR, and its TCRdb copy is limited to in-frame clones, with some not included. The sample lists roughly 77,000 clones, about three quarters occurring once. In germline, CDR1 is SGDLS, CDR2 YYNGEE. The V end was cut by 0 bases, the J end by 0 bases, with 7 bases between. This CDR3 has 15 residues. The chain employs TRBV9 and TRBJ1-3; D perhaps matches TRBD1 (5 bases). Sequencing was done on a sample of PBMCs. This receptor was identified in a woman aged 40 to 50 in good health and CMV-seropositive. CDR3 bases: TGTGCCAGCAGCGTAGTGGGGGGCTCTGGAAACACCATATATTTT. It is translated as CASSVVGGSGNTIYF. The full variable domain, in which reference TRBV9 and TRBJ1-3 provide the parts outside the CDR3, is DSGVTQTPKHLITATGQRVTLRCSPRSGDLSVYWYQQSLDQGLQFLIQYYNGEERAKGNILERFSAQQFPDLHSELNLSSLELGDSALYFCASSVVGGSGNTIYFGEGSWLTVV.